This TCR beta chain was sequenced during a study of T cell responses to AZD1222 COVID-19 vaccine. The ends were cut back, 10 bases at V and 8 bases at J, with 20 bases in the middle. The CDR3 has 13 amino acids. From germline, CDR1 is LNHDA and CDR2 SQIVND (reference sequence). Regarding this clone: Its antigen is not identified.

Study-level results: Regions left unmutated in variants are reportedly the target of nearly half of spike-specific TCRs. Clonal diversity may have been underestimated, and the donors were mostly white British, with more females than males. Baseline seropositives among AZD1222 recipients totaled only five to seven.

Recipients boosted at about 4 weeks or about 12 weeks are pooled. Repertoires were generated with immunoSEQ multiplex PCR, while TCRdb's copy carries only in-frame clones and drops some. The data contain about 160,000 clones, 85% to 90% of them singletons. The specimen comprised peripheral blood, sampled 28 days after the second AZD1222 dose. The chain has TRBV19 and TRBJ1-2; D is perhaps TRBD1 (6 bases). This TCR came from an adult who received the AZD1222 COVID-19 vaccine. The CDR3 here is CATKQGDRWGYTF. CDR3 nucleotides: TGTGCCACCAAACAGGGAGACCGCTGGGGCTACACCTTC.